This T cell receptor (beta chain) was identified in a study of blood T cell repertoires in COVID-19. In the study overall: COVID-19 samples collected from the United States, Italy and Spain covered acute and convalescent phases. The cDNA or gDNA used as material had been derived from T cells, B-cell-depleted T cells, or PBMCs.

Followed longitudinally, the Seattle patients had been enrolled during active infection. In the original workflow: Reference gene primer amplification in the assay estimated nucleated cell counts. The method was immunoSEQ multiplex PCR; TCRdb's version includes in-frame clones alone and lacks a portion of them. V and J calls and clone size are as listed in that table; D and trimming were resolved from the DNA. Of 250,000 to 400,000 clones in the sample, about nine tenths were seen once. The CDR3 loop spans 13 amino acids. The V gene lost 2 bases and the J gene lost 7 bases, with 8 bases spanning the gap. Germline CDR1 SGHTA, CDR2 FQGNSA.

Sample: peripheral blood. This sequence originates from a woman aged 25 to 45 with COVID-19, enrolled during active disease. The gene calls are TRBV7-2 and TRBJ2-2; D is unresolved. CDR3 nucleotides: TGTGCCAGCAGCTTACGGTCCGGCGGGGAGCTGTTTTTT. Protein sequence: CASSLRSGGELFF. Using reference TRBV7-2 and TRBJ2-2 for the parts outside the CDR3, the full variable domain is GAGVSQSPSNKVTEKGKDVELRCDPISGHTALYWYRQSLGQGLEFLIYFQGNSAPDKSGLPSDRFSAERTGGSVSTLTIQRTQQEDSAVYLCASSLRSGGELFFGEGSRLTVL.